This TCR beta chain was obtained from a study of blood T cell repertoires in COVID-19. At the level of the study: T cells, B-cell-depleted T cells, or PBMCs supplied cDNA or gDNA.

TCRdb's table, derived via immunoSEQ multiplex PCR, lists solely in-frame clones and lacks some. The sample gives roughly 250,000 clones, 75% to 85% of which show up once; about 4.8% is in the top ten. CDR1 is LNHDA and CDR2 is SQIVND in the germline V gene (reference sequence). The CDR3 runs to 13 residues. V was shortened by 3 bases and J by 2 bases, with 8 bases between the two germline ends. This receptor was taken from a woman in her 70s with acute or convalescent COVID-19. V is TRBV19 and J is TRBJ2-7; the D gene is possibly TRBD1 (6 bases). Sequencing used peripheral blood. The CDR3, as DNA: TGTGCCAGTAGTATGGGGACACCCTACGAGCAGTACTTC. Its protein product is CASSMGTPYEQYF.